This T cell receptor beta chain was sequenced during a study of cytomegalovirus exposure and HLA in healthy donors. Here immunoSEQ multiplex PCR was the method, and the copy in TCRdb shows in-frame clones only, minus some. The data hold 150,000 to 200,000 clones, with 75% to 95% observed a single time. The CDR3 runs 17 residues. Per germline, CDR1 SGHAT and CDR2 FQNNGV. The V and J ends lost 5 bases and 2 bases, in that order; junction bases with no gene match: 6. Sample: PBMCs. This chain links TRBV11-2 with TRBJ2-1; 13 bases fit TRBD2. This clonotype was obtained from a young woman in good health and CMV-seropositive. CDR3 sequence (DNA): TGTGCCAGCAGCCCTGCCGGGACTAGCGGGACCTACAATGAGCAGTTCTTC. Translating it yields CASSPAGTSGTYNEQFF.